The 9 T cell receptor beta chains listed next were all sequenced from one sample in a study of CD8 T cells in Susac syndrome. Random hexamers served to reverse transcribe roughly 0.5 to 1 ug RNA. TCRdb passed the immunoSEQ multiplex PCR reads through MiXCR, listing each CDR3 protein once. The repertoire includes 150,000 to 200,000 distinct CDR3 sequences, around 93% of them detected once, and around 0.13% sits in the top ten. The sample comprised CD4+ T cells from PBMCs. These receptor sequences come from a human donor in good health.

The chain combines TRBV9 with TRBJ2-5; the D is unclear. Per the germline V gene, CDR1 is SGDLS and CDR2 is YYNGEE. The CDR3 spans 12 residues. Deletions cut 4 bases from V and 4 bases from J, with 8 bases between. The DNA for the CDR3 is TGTGCCAGCAGCATCCGATCAGAGACCCAGTACTTC. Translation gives CASSIRSETQYF.

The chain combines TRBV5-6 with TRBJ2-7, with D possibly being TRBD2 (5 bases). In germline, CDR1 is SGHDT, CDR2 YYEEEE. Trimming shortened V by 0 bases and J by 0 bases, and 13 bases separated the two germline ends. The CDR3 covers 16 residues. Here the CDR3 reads CASSLEGSGSSYEQYF. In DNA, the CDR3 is TGTGCCAGCAGCTTGGAAGGGTCGGGAAGCTCCTACGAGCAGTACTTC.

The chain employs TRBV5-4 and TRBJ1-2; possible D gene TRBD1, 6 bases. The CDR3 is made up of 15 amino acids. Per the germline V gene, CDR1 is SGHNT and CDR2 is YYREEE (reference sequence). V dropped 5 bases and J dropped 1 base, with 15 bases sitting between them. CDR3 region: CASSLGGRINYGYTF. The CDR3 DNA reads TGTGCCAGCAGTCTTGGGGGCCGGATTAACTATGGCTACACCTTC.

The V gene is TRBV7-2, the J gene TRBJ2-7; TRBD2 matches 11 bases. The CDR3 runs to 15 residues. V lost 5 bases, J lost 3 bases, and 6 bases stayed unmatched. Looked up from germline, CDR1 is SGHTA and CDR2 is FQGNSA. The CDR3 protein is CASSRSGTSGYEQYF. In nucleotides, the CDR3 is TGTGCCAGCAGCCGCAGCGGGACTAGCGGCTACGAGCAGTACTTC.

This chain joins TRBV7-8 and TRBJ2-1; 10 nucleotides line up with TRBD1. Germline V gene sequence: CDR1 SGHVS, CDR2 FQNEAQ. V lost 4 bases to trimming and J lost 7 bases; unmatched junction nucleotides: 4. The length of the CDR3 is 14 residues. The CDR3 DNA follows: TGTGCCAGCAGCTCCCGGGACAGGGGAAATGAGCAGTTCTTC. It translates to CASSSRDRGNEQFF.

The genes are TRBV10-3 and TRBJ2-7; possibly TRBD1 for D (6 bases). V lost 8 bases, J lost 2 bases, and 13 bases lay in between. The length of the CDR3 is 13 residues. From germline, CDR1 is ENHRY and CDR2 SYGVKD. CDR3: CAIRSGTPYEQYF. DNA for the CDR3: TGTGCCATCCGGTCCGGGACACCCTACGAGCAGTACTTC.

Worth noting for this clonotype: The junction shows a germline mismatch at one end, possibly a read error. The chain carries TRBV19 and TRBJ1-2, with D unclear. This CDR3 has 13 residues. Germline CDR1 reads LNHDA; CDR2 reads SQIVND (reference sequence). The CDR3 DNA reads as TGTGCCAGTAGTATAGTTCTCCCAGAACAGCGCCTCTTC. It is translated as CASSIVLPEQRLF.

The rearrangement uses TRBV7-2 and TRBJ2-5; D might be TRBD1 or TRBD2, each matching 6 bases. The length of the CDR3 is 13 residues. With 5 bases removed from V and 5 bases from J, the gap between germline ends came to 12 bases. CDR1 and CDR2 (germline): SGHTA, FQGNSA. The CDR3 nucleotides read TGTGCCAGCAGCGAGAGGGGGGTGGAGACCCAGTACTTC. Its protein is CASSERGVETQYF.

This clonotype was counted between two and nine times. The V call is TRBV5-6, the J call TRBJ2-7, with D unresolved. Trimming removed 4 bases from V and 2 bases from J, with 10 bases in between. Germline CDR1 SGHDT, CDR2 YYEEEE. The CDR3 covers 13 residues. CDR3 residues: CASSRWGAYEQYF. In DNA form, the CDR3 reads TGTGCCAGCAGCCGCTGGGGTGCCTACGAGCAGTACTTC.